A selection of T cell receptor beta chains follows, all from one sample in a study of CD4+ T cells in melanoma. Libraries were prepared by immunoSEQ multiplex PCR; TCRdb keeps only in-frame clonotypes and omits some of them. This sample has 110,000 to 150,000 clones; about nine tenths occur once, and the top ten carry 1.5%. These receptors all come from a human donor with melanoma. Both conserved end residues are part of each CDR3. Each record gives: CDR3 DNA, CDR3 protein, J gene, clone size, D gene, CDR3 length, V gene. The D gene is left open where the match is weak. The size entry is marked missing in some rows and otherwise reads once, few, many or a size class.

cdr3_nt: TGTGCCAGTCTCCCGGGGAGCTCCTACGAGCAGTACTTC; cdr3_aa: CASLPGSSYEQYF; j_call: TRBJ2-7; clone_size: -; d_call: -; cdr3_length: 13; v_call: TRBV2
cdr3_nt: TGTGCCAGCAGCACGCCGACCGGGGACAGATACTACGAGCAGTACTTC; cdr3_aa: CASSTPTGDRYYEQYF; j_call: TRBJ2-7; clone_size: -; d_call: TRBD1; cdr3_length: 16; v_call: TRBV28
cdr3_nt: TGTGCCTGGCAACGGGAGGGGAACACTGAAGCTTTCTTT; cdr3_aa: CAWQREGNTEAFF; j_call: TRBJ1-1; clone_size: -; d_call: -; cdr3_length: 13; v_call: TRBV30
cdr3_nt: TGTGCCAGTAGTACGGACAGGGATGAGACTAATGAAAAACTGTTTTTT; cdr3_aa: CASSTDRDETNEKLFF; j_call: TRBJ1-4; clone_size: -; d_call: TRBD1; cdr3_length: 16; v_call: TRBV19
cdr3_nt: TGTGCCAGCAGCTCGGGCGGCCCTCTCGCCCTGTACGAGCAGTACTTC; cdr3_aa: CASSSGGPLALYEQYF; j_call: TRBJ2-7; clone_size: -; d_call: -; cdr3_length: 16; v_call: TRBV5-4
cdr3_nt: TGTGCCGGCAGCCACAGGGATCCTAACTATGGCTACACCTTC; cdr3_aa: CAGSHRDPNYGYTF; j_call: TRBJ1-2; clone_size: -; d_call: -; cdr3_length: 14; v_call: TRBV6-1
cdr3_nt: TGCAGCGTTGAAGATCGAGCGGGGAAAGTAGAGACCCAGTACTTC; cdr3_aa: CSVEDRAGKVETQYF; j_call: TRBJ2-5; clone_size: -; d_call: TRBD2; cdr3_length: 15; v_call: TRBV29-1
cdr3_nt: TGTGCCAGCAGCTTCGCAGGATGGGATGAGCAGTTCTTC; cdr3_aa: CASSFAGWDEQFF; j_call: TRBJ2-1; clone_size: -; d_call: -; cdr3_length: 13; v_call: TRBV7-9
cdr3_nt: TGTGCCAGCAGCTTAGCCAGATCCGTAGGGTCTGAAGCTTTCTTT; cdr3_aa: CASSLARSVGSEAFF; j_call: TRBJ1-1; clone_size: -; d_call: -; cdr3_length: 15; v_call: TRBV7-8
cdr3_nt: TGTGCCAGCAGCTTTTATTTCGGAGAGGACCACACCGGGGAGCTGTTTTTT; cdr3_aa: CASSFYFGEDHTGELFF; j_call: TRBJ2-2; clone_size: -; d_call: -; cdr3_length: 17; v_call: TRBV7-6
cdr3_nt: TGTGCCAGCAGCTTGTCCAGGGGGCGGACTGAAGCTTTCTTT; cdr3_aa: CASSLSRGRTEAFF; j_call: TRBJ1-1; clone_size: -; d_call: TRBD1; cdr3_length: 14; v_call: TRBV5-4
cdr3_nt: TGTGCCAGCAGCTGGGGACTAGCGGGGGGTGAGCAGTTCTTC; cdr3_aa: CASSWGLAGGEQFF; j_call: TRBJ2-1; clone_size: -; d_call: TRBD2; cdr3_length: 14; v_call: TRBV7-3
cdr3_nt: TGCGCCAGCAGCTTTAGCAGAAAAGAGGGTTCCCGGAACACTGAAGCTTTCTTT; cdr3_aa: CASSFSRKEGSRNTEAFF; j_call: TRBJ1-1; clone_size: -; d_call: -; cdr3_length: 18; v_call: TRBV5-1
cdr3_nt: TGTGCCAGTAGTATAAATGGGTGGACAGGGATAATAGCGGGCAATCAGCCCCAGCATTTT; cdr3_aa: CASSINGWTGIIAGNQPQHF; j_call: TRBJ1-5; clone_size: -; d_call: TRBD1; cdr3_length: 20; v_call: TRBV19
cdr3_nt: TGTGCCAGCAGCTTAGAGCACAGGGATAATTCACCCCTCCACTTT; cdr3_aa: CASSLEHRDNSPLHF; j_call: TRBJ1-6; clone_size: once; d_call: -; cdr3_length: 15; v_call: TRBV7-6
cdr3_nt: TGTGCCAGCAAGGAGGTGGGAGGTTTCGAGCAGTACTTC; cdr3_aa: CASKEVGGFEQYF; j_call: TRBJ2-7; clone_size: -; d_call: -; cdr3_length: 13; v_call: TRBV6-6
cdr3_nt: TGCAGCGTTGGTGACGGAAATTCACCCCTCCACTTT; cdr3_aa: CSVGDGNSPLHF; j_call: TRBJ1-6; clone_size: -; d_call: -; cdr3_length: 12; v_call: TRBV29-1
cdr3_nt: TGTGCCAGCAGCACCGCTTTCCTGCGAAACGAGCAGTACTTC; cdr3_aa: CASSTAFLRNEQYF; j_call: TRBJ2-7; clone_size: -; d_call: -; cdr3_length: 14; v_call: TRBV11-1
cdr3_nt: TGTGCCCAGCGGGAACAGGCAAACACTGAAGCTTTCTTT; cdr3_aa: CAQREQANTEAFF; j_call: TRBJ1-1; clone_size: -; d_call: -; cdr3_length: 13; v_call: TRBV2
cdr3_nt: TGCAGCGTGGGGACAGGCCGATCCATGAACACTGAAGCTTTCTTT; cdr3_aa: CSVGTGRSMNTEAFF; j_call: TRBJ1-1; clone_size: -; d_call: TRBD1; cdr3_length: 15; v_call: TRBV29-1
cdr3_nt: TGCGCCAGCAGAGGCCGTGGGAGGAACACTGAAGCTTTCTTT; cdr3_aa: CASRGRGRNTEAFF; j_call: TRBJ1-1; clone_size: -; d_call: -; cdr3_length: 14; v_call: TRBV10-2
cdr3_nt: TGTGCCTGGAGTGTACAAGGGGTCTATGGCTACACCTTC; cdr3_aa: CAWSVQGVYGYTF; j_call: TRBJ1-2; clone_size: -; d_call: -; cdr3_length: 13; v_call: TRBV30
cdr3_nt: TGCGCCAGCAGTGAGTCCCGTAACGACAGGACAGATACGCAGTATTTT; cdr3_aa: CASSESRNDRTDTQYF; j_call: TRBJ2-3; clone_size: -; d_call: -; cdr3_length: 16; v_call: TRBV10-2
cdr3_nt: TGTGCCAGCAGCCCCCGGGGGGACTACGAGCAGTACTTC; cdr3_aa: CASSPRGDYEQYF; j_call: TRBJ2-7; clone_size: once; d_call: TRBD2; cdr3_length: 13; v_call: TRBV13
cdr3_nt: TGCGCCAGCAGCTCGCGGACAGGGGACCCCTACGAGCAGTACTTC; cdr3_aa: CASSSRTGDPYEQYF; j_call: TRBJ2-7; clone_size: -; d_call: TRBD1; cdr3_length: 15; v_call: TRBV5-1
cdr3_nt: TGCAGCGTTGCCGCCGGGACGAACACTGAAGCTTTCTTT; cdr3_aa: CSVAAGTNTEAFF; j_call: TRBJ1-1; clone_size: -; d_call: -; cdr3_length: 13; v_call: TRBV29-1
cdr3_nt: TGTGCCAGCTCACCTCGACAGGGAGTTAACTATGGCTACACCTTC; cdr3_aa: CASSPRQGVNYGYTF; j_call: TRBJ1-2; clone_size: -; d_call: TRBD1; cdr3_length: 15; v_call: TRBV18
cdr3_nt: TGTGCCTGGAGAGCGGGGGGGGCCCCAGATACGCAGTATTTT; cdr3_aa: CAWRAGGAPDTQYF; j_call: TRBJ2-3; clone_size: -; d_call: TRBD2; cdr3_length: 14; v_call: TRBV30
cdr3_nt: TGTGCCAGCTCCCCAGGGGGTGGCTATGGCTACACCTTC; cdr3_aa: CASSPGGGYGYTF; j_call: TRBJ1-2; clone_size: -; d_call: TRBD1; cdr3_length: 13; v_call: TRBV5-4
cdr3_nt: TGTGCCAGCAGCCTAGCTTTCACCGGGGAGCTGTTTTTT; cdr3_aa: CASSLAFTGELFF; j_call: TRBJ2-2; clone_size: -; d_call: -; cdr3_length: 13; v_call: TRBV6-6
cdr3_nt: TGCGCCAGCAGCTTGGGGACAGACCCAGGGAAGCCCCAGCATTTT; cdr3_aa: CASSLGTDPGKPQHF; j_call: TRBJ1-5; clone_size: -; d_call: -; cdr3_length: 15; v_call: TRBV5-1
cdr3_nt: TGTGCCAGCACGTCAACAGGGGGCGGGATCACTGAAGCTTTCTTT; cdr3_aa: CASTSTGGGITEAFF; j_call: TRBJ1-1; clone_size: -; d_call: TRBD1; cdr3_length: 15; v_call: TRBV6-5
cdr3_nt: TGTGCCAGCAGTGCACTAGCGGGGGCTTCCTACGAGCAGTACTTC; cdr3_aa: CASSALAGASYEQYF; j_call: TRBJ2-7; clone_size: -; d_call: TRBD2; cdr3_length: 15; v_call: TRBV6-5
cdr3_nt: TGTGCCAGCAGTGGAACAGGGGGCGATCAGCCCCAGCATTTT; cdr3_aa: CASSGTGGDQPQHF; j_call: TRBJ1-5; clone_size: -; d_call: TRBD1; cdr3_length: 14; v_call: TRBV2
cdr3_nt: TGTGCCAGTAGTACAACAGGGGATGGTGAAAAACTGTTTTTT; cdr3_aa: CASSTTGDGEKLFF; j_call: TRBJ1-4; clone_size: -; d_call: TRBD1; cdr3_length: 14; v_call: TRBV19
cdr3_nt: TGTGCCAGCAGTGAAGTGGACTACGAGCAGTACTTC; cdr3_aa: CASSEVDYEQYF; j_call: TRBJ2-7; clone_size: -; d_call: -; cdr3_length: 12; v_call: TRBV2
cdr3_nt: TGTGCCAGCACGACAGGGGGCCGGACTGAAGCTTTCTTT; cdr3_aa: CASTTGGRTEAFF; j_call: TRBJ1-1; clone_size: -; d_call: TRBD1; cdr3_length: 13; v_call: TRBV6-5
cdr3_nt: TGTGCCAGCAGTTCACAGGGATACGAGCAGTACTTC; cdr3_aa: CASSSQGYEQYF; j_call: TRBJ2-7; clone_size: -; d_call: -; cdr3_length: 12; v_call: TRBV6-1
cdr3_nt: TGTGCTAGCAGCTCACCTGAAGCGGGGGATGGCACTGAAGCTTTCTTT; cdr3_aa: CASSSPEAGDGTEAFF; j_call: TRBJ1-1; clone_size: -; d_call: -; cdr3_length: 16; v_call: TRBV7-7
cdr3_nt: TGTGCCAGCAACTCCTGGGCCGTGGAAGGAAATCAGCCCCAGCATTTT; cdr3_aa: CASNSWAVEGNQPQHF; j_call: TRBJ1-5; clone_size: -; d_call: -; cdr3_length: 16; v_call: TRBV2
cdr3_nt: TGTGCCAGCAGTTCCAGGGGCGAGGTCGGGGAGCTGTTTTTT; cdr3_aa: CASSSRGEVGELFF; j_call: TRBJ2-2; clone_size: -; d_call: -; cdr3_length: 14; v_call: TRBV6-5
cdr3_nt: TGTGCCAGCAGCGTGGACGTTAGCACAGATACGCAGTATTTT; cdr3_aa: CASSVDVSTDTQYF; j_call: TRBJ2-3; clone_size: -; d_call: -; cdr3_length: 14; v_call: TRBV6-5
cdr3_nt: TGTGCCAGCTCACCGTCGATGACAGATACGCAGTATTTT; cdr3_aa: CASSPSMTDTQYF; j_call: TRBJ2-3; clone_size: -; d_call: -; cdr3_length: 13; v_call: TRBV18
cdr3_nt: TGTGCCAGCTCCCCGTTCCGTGGTCCTAGAAACACCGGGGAGCTGTTTTTT; cdr3_aa: CASSPFRGPRNTGELFF; j_call: TRBJ2-2; clone_size: -; d_call: -; cdr3_length: 17; v_call: TRBV18
cdr3_nt: TGTGCCAGCAGCTTAACAGGACTGGCGGCCACAGATACGCAGTATTTT; cdr3_aa: CASSLTGLAATDTQYF; j_call: TRBJ2-3; clone_size: -; d_call: -; cdr3_length: 16; v_call: TRBV5-5
cdr3_nt: TGTGCCAGCAGCTTGTTGCGGGGGGCTTGGGAGACCCAGTACTTC; cdr3_aa: CASSLLRGAWETQYF; j_call: TRBJ2-5; clone_size: -; d_call: TRBD2; cdr3_length: 15; v_call: TRBV5-4
cdr3_nt: TGCGCCAGTCGGCACGACAGGGACCACACTGAAGCTTTCTTT; cdr3_aa: CASRHDRDHTEAFF; j_call: TRBJ1-1; clone_size: -; d_call: TRBD1; cdr3_length: 14; v_call: TRBV5-1